Detailed here is one T cell receptor beta chain. Antigen unknown. These data belong to a study of shared clonotypes between healthy human individuals. Study-level results: Generation probability values for non-shared clonotypes were lower than those for clonotypes shared by all four donors. The authors expected sequencing depth to affect clonotype sharing among donors.

Between the trimmed V and J ends, which lost 1 base and 4 bases, there was a span of 12 bases. The CDR3 covers 15 residues. Germline CDR1 and CDR2: SNHLY and FYNNEI. The table came from immunoSEQ multiplex PCR; TCRdb's copy has only in-frame clones and leaves some out. The data contain around 2.1 million clones, around 93% of them singletons. CD45RO-negative, CCR7-positively selected cells formed the naive CD8 fraction, excluding terminally differentiated effector memory CD45RA+ cells. This TCR was sampled from a young man in good health. Some clones in this sample may be carry-over from other donors' samples. The sample taken for sequencing was naive CD8+ T cells from PBMCs. The chain couples TRBV2 to TRBJ2-3, with a possible D match to TRBD2 (6 bases). The CDR3 nucleotides read TGTGCCAGCAGTGAAGTTTTCGGGAGTGCAGATACGCAGTATTTT. Encoded protein: CASSEVFGSADTQYF.